This TCR beta chain comes out of a study of T cell responses to AZD1222 COVID-19 vaccine. The data were produced by immunoSEQ multiplex PCR, yet TCRdb's version contains in-frame clones alone and is incomplete. Of 70,000 to 90,000 clones listed, approximately 85% are singletons. In regard to this clone: What it binds is unknown.

The CDR3 contains 18 residues. Germline-derived CDR1 and CDR2 are SGHVS and FNYEAQ. V shed 0 bases, J shed 2 bases, and the junction held 6 bases outside the gene matches. Study-wide results and limits: Distributed over spike, vaccine-associated CD4 TCRs predominated at 160-218 and 743-854.

The receptor's source is an adult who received the AZD1222 COVID-19 vaccine. The chain recombines TRBV7-6 with TRBJ2-7; TRBD2 aligns across 14 bases. Specimen: peripheral blood, collected 28 days after the second AZD1222 dose. The CDR3, as DNA: TGTGCCAGCAGCTTAGCATGGGGACTAGCGGGAGTGACCTACGAGCAGTACTTC. This sequence encodes CASSLAWGLAGVTYEQYF. The whole variable domain, remainder taken from reference TRBV7-6 and TRBJ2-7, is GAGVSQSPRYKVTKRGQDVALRCDPISGHVSLYWYRQALGQGPEFLTYFNYEAQQDKSGLPNDRFSAERPEGSISTLTIQRTEQRDSAMYRCASSLAWGLAGVTYEQYFGPGTRLTVT.